These 11 T cell receptor beta chains share one sample of origin, sequenced in a study of early T cells in non-severe SARS-CoV-2 infection. TCRdb recomputed calls from the 5' RACE reads with MiXCR, one row per CDR3 protein. This table has more than 55,000 distinct CDR3 sequences, under 15% appearing once. Sequenced: whole blood. The receptors derive from an adult who was a healthcare worker with PCR-confirmed SARS-CoV-2 infection or an uninfected control (not recorded which).

The chain combines TRBV5-1 with TRBJ1-1; 8 bases line up with TRBD1. CDR1 is SGHRS and CDR2 is YFSETQ in the germline V gene. The length of the CDR3 is 16 residues. The V and J ends lost 3 bases and 4 bases, in that order; junction bases with no gene match: 11. CDR3 loop: CASSSRPGTGTTEAFF. CDR3 DNA sequence: TGCGCCAGCAGCTCCCGTCCCGGGACAGGTACCACTGAAGCTTTCTTT. Together with reference TRBV5-1 and TRBJ1-1, the CDR3 gives the full variable domain: KAGVTQTPRYLIKTRGQQVTLSCSPISGHRSVSWYQQTPGQGLQFLFEYFSETQRNKGNFPGRFSGRQFSNSRSEMNVSTLELGDSALYLCASSSRPGTGTTEAFFGQGTRLTVV.

V and J are TRBV12-3 or TRBV12-4 and TRBJ1-6; perhaps TRBD1 as D (6 bases). This CDR3 spans 17 amino acids. Trimming took 3 bases from V and 9 from J, leaving 21 bases between them. The CDR3 is CASSLFGGRTGRSPLHF. The CDR3 DNA follows: TGTGCCAGCAGTTTGTTTGGGGGCCGGACGGGTCGTTCACCCCTCCACTTT.

This clonotype was counted many times. The chain carries TRBV7-9 and TRBJ1-2; D uncertain. Trimming took 5 bases from V and 2 from J, leaving 6 bases between them. Germline lookup yields CDR1 SEHNR and CDR2 FQNEAQ (reference sequence). CDR3 length equals 12 residues. The CDR3 nucleotides are TGTGCCAGCAGCACGGACAACTATGGCTACACCTTC. Encoded protein: CASSTDNYGYTF.

Only a few counts were recorded for this clonotype. The chain has TRBV12-3 or TRBV12-4 and TRBJ2-7; 9 bases agree with TRBD2. The junction had 16 bases not matched to a gene; V was cut back by 4 bases and J by 6 bases. The length of the CDR3 is 17 residues. DNA for the CDR3: TGTGCCAGCAGTTGGGTGAATAGCGGGGGTTCTTTTGTCGAGCAGTACTTC. Translated: CASSWVNSGGSFVEQYF.

The table lists this clonotype with a few counts. The rearrangement joins TRBV18 to TRBJ1-1, with a tentative D call TRBD1 (5 bases). CDR3 length: 16 amino acids. CDR1 KGHSH and CDR2 LQKENI come from the germline V gene. The germline V and J ends were trimmed by 4 bases and 1 base, with 16 bases remaining between them. This CDR3 reads CASSLTVRGANTEAFF. The CDR3 coding sequence is TGTGCCAGCTCACTAACAGTAAGGGGTGCGAACACTGAAGCTTTCTTT.

This clonotype was seen many times. CDR3 in DNA: TGTGCCATCAGTCGTCTCCTTCGCGGGGGGGGCACAGATACGCAGTATTTT. This translates into CAISRLLRGGGTDTQYF. The rearrangement links TRBV10-3 to TRBJ2-3; 9 nucleotides agree with TRBD2. The ends lost 5 bases at V and 1 base at J; junction bases unmatched: 10. The CDR3 consists of 17 residues. Germline assignment: CDR1 ENHRY and CDR2 SYGVKD.

This clonotype showed up just a few times. This chain links TRBV5-4 with TRBJ1-2, with a possible D match to TRBD1 (5 bases). Germline V gene data show CDR1 as SGHNT and CDR2 as YYREEE (reference sequence). The CDR3 sequence is 15 residues long. The V end lost 4 bases, the J end lost 5 bases, and 18 bases lay between the germline ends. CDR3 amino acids: CASSATAGTDYGYTF. CDR3 coding DNA: TGTGCCAGCAGCGCCACGGCCGGGACTGATTATGGCTACACCTTC.

The gene calls are TRBV12-3 or TRBV12-4 and TRBJ2-1; 12 bases fit TRBD2. The length of the CDR3 is 17 residues. The V segment lost 6 bases and the J segment 4 bases; nucleotides outside the gene matches: 10. CDR3 protein: CASSHPDTSGGYNEQFF. The CDR3 region has the DNA TGTGCCAGCAGCCACCCCGACACTAGCGGGGGGTACAATGAGCAGTTCTTC.

J is TRBJ2-2 and V is TRBV5-1; D may correspond to TRBD1 or TRBD2 (6 bases each). The V end was cut by 3 bases, the J end by 7 bases, with 16 bases between. The CDR3 extends over 15 amino acids. Germline CDR1 is SGHRS and CDR2 is YFSETQ. The CDR3 spells CASSSPPGGGGELFF. CDR3 DNA sequence: TGCGCCAGCAGCTCGCCCCCCGGGGGCGGCGGGGAGCTGTTTTTT.

This clonotype has more than one count but fewer than ten. The chain links TRBV20-1 to TRBJ1-3; TRBD1 agrees at 9 bases. The V segment lost 0 bases and the J segment 4 bases; nucleotides outside the gene matches: 4. Germline lookup yields CDR1 DFQATT and CDR2 SNEGSKA (reference sequence). The CDR3 contains 15 residues. The CDR3 spells CSARDRGTGGNTIYF. DNA of the CDR3: TGCAGTGCTAGAGATCGGGGGACAGGGGGAAACACCATATATTTT.

The V call is TRBV21-1, the J call TRBJ2-6; TRBD1 was called by the table and not checked on the DNA. TRBV21-1 is listed as a pseudogene. CDR3 length equals 17 residues. DNA of the CDR3: TGTGCCAGCAGCAAGGGCAGGGAAAGCTCTGGGGCCAACGTCCTGACTTTC. Its translation is CASSKGRESSGANVLTF.